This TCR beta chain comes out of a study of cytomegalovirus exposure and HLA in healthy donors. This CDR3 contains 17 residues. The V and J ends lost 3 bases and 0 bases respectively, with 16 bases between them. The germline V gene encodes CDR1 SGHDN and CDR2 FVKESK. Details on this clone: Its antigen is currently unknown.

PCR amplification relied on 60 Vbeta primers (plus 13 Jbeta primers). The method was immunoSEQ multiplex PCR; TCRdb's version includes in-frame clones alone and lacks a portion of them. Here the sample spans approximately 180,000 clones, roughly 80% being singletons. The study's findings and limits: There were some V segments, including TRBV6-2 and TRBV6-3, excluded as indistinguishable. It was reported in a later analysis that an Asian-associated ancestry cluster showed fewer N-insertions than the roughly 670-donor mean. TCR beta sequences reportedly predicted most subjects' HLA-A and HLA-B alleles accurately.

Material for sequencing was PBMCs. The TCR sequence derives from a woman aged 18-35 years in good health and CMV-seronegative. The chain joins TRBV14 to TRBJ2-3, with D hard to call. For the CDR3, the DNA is TGTGCCAGCAGCCATCGAGCACGAACTTCTAGCACAGATACGCAGTATTTT. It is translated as CASSHRARTSSTDTQYF. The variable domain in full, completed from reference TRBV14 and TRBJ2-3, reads EAGVTQFPSHSVIEKGQTVTLRCDPISGHDNLYWYRRVMGKEIKFLLHFVKESKQDESGMPNNRFLAERTGGTYSTLKVQPAELEDSGVYFCASSHRARTSSTDTQYFGPGTRLTVL.